A few counts support the clone carrying this TCR beta chain. Its antigen is still unknown. Sequencing was performed with immunoSEQ multiplex PCR; in TCRdb, only in-frame clones are kept and a portion is missing. This sample has about 11,000 clones; approximately 68% occur once, and the top ten carry about 14%. This specimen belongs to a study of CD4+ T cells in melanoma. Study conclusions and caveats: Reportedly, melanoma neoantigen-specific CD4+ T cells showed varied differentiation states. A reported correlation linked neoantigen-specific CD4+ T cells to CD8+, macrophage and B cell function.

This CDR3 region has 15 residues. Trimming pared 5 bases from V and 1 base from J, leaving 11 bases between. Per the germline V gene, CDR1 is SEHNR and CDR2 is FQNEAQ (reference sequence). The chain employs TRBV7-9 and TRBJ2-2; TRBD2 is a possible D gene (6 bases). The sequencing input was cells from a culture (not recorded whether cultured in vitro). This clonotype originated in a human donor with melanoma. DNA for the CDR3: TGTGCCAGCAGCGTATGGAGGGGGAACACCGGGGAGCTGTTTTTT. Protein: CASSVWRGNTGELFF.